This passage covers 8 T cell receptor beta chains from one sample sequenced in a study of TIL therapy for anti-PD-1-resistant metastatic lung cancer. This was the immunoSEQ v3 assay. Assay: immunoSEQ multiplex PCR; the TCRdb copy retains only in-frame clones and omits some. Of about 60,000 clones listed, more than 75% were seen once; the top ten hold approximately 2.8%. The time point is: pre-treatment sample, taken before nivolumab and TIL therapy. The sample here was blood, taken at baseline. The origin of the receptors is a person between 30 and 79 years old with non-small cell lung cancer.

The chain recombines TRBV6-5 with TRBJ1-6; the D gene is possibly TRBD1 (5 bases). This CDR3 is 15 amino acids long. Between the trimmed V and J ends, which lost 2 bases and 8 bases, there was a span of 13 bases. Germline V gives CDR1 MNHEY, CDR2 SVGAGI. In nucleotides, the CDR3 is TGTGCCAGCAGTTACAACTGGGGCGGCGATTCACCCCTCCACTTT. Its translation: CASSYNWGGDSPLHF.

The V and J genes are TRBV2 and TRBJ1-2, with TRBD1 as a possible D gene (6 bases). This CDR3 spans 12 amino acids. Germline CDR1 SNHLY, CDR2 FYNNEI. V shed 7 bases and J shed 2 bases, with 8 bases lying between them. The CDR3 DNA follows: TGTGCCAGCAACAGGGTGAACTATGGCTACACCTTC. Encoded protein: CASNRVNYGYTF.

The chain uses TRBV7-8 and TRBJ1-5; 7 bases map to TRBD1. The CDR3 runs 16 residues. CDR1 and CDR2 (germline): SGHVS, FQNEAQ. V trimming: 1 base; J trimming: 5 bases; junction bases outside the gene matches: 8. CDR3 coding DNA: TGTGCCAGCAGCTTAGGTCCACAGGGGATGGATCAGCCCCAGCATTTT. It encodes CASSLGPQGMDQPQHF.

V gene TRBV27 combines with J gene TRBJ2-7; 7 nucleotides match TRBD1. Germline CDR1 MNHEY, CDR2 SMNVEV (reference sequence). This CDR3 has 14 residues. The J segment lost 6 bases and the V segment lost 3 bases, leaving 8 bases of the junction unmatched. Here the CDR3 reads CASSFSRDSSEQYF. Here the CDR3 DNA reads TGTGCCAGCAGTTTTAGTCGGGACAGCTCCGAGCAGTACTTC.

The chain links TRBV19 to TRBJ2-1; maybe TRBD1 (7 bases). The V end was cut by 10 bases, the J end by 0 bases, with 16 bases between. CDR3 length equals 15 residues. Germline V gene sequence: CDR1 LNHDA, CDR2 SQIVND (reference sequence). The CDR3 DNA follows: TGTGCCACCCAGGGGGGCCCAGGCTCCTACAATGAGCAGTTCTTC. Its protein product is CATQGGPGSYNEQFF. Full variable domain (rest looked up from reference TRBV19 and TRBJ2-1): DGGITQSPKYLFRKEGQNVTLSCEQNLNHDAMYWYRQDPGQGLRLIYYSQIVNDFQKGDIAEGYSVSREKKESFPLTVTSAQKNPTAFYLCATQGGPGSYNEQFFGPGTRLTVL.

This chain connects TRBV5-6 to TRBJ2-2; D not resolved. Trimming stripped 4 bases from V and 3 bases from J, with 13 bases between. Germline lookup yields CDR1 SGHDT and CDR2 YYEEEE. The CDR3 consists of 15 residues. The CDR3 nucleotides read TGTGCCAGCAGCCCCTATCGAGAGGACACCGGGGAGCTGTTTTTT. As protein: CASSPYREDTGELFF.

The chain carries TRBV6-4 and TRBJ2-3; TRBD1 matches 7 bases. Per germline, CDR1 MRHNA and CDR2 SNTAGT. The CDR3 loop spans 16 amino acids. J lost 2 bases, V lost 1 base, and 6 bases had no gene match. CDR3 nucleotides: TGTGCCAGCAGTGACTATGTGGGACAGCCCACAGATACGCAGTATTTT. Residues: CASSDYVGQPTDTQYF.

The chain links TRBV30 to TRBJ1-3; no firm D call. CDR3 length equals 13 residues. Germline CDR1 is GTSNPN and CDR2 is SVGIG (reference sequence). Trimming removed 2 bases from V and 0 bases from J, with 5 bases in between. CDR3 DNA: TGTGCCTGGAGTCGCTTCTCTGGAAACACCATATATTTT. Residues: CAWSRFSGNTIYF.